One and the same sample provided the 30 T cell receptor beta chains below, sequenced in a study of cytomegalovirus exposure and HLA in healthy donors. The primer mix had 60 Vbeta and 13 Jbeta primers. Only in-frame clones appear in the TCRdb table, and some are missing; sequencing was by immunoSEQ multiplex PCR. The sample has fewer than 200,000 clones, around 76% seen once. The sample was PBMCs. The receptors stem from a female donor in good health and CMV-seronegative.

This chain joins TRBV19 and TRBJ1-2; D is undetermined. V dropped 3 bases and J dropped 7 bases, with 12 bases sitting between them. CDR1 and CDR2 (germline): LNHDA, SQIVND (reference sequence). This CDR3 region has 13 residues. CDR3 in DNA: TGTGCCAGTAGTATGCGGAGGGTACCTGGCTACACCTTC. Amino acids: CASSMRRVPGYTF.

J is TRBJ1-5 and V is TRBV7-8, with D tentatively TRBD1 (5 bases). CDR1 is SGHVS and CDR2 is FQNEAQ in the germline V gene. CDR3 length equals 14 residues. V lost 0 bases and J 6 bases, leaving 9 bases between the germline ends. The CDR3 DNA reads as TGTGCCAGCAGCTTAGCTCAGGGTCCTCAGCCCCAGCATTTT. Residues: CASSLAQGPQPQHF.

Written as DNA, the CDR3 is TGTGCCAGCAGCTTTAGCGGGACTAGCGTACGGACAGATACGCAGTATTTT. It specifies CASSFSGTSVRTDTQYF. The chain links TRBV5-6 to TRBJ2-3; 10 bases line up with TRBD2. The CDR3 runs 17 residues. V shed 2 bases and J 3 bases; nucleotides not matched to a gene: 9. Germline V gene lookup returns CDR1 SGHDT and CDR2 YYEEEE.

This clone was found a few times. The V call is TRBV19, the J call TRBJ1-5; maybe TRBD1 (5 bases). The CDR3 is 15 amino acids. Trimming took off 5 bases at V and 6 bases at J, with 17 bases between the two ends. Germline values: CDR1 LNHDA, CDR2 SQIVND (reference sequence). In DNA, the CDR3 is TGTGCCAGTAGTCTCGAACTCAGGGCCGTTCAGCCCCAGCATTTT. It yields the protein CASSLELRAVQPQHF.

A single count supports this clone. The chain carries TRBV19 and TRBJ1-2; 9 bases fit TRBD1. Germline-derived CDR1 and CDR2 are LNHDA and SQIVND (reference sequence). Trimming cost V 5 bases and J 6 bases; bases outside gene matches: 7. This CDR3 contains 14 residues. The CDR3 DNA sequence: TGTGCCAGTAGTCCGGTGGGGACAGGGAATGGCTACACCTTC. Protein product: CASSPVGTGNGYTF.

This chain uses TRBV5-1 with TRBJ2-1; no clear D. Germline CDR1 reads SGHRS; CDR2 reads YFSETQ. The V gene lost 1 base and the J gene lost 5 bases, with 7 bases spanning the gap. This CDR3 contains 13 residues. The CDR3 spells CASSLSSNNEQFF. CDR3 sequence (DNA): TGCGCCAGCAGCTTGTCCTCTAACAATGAGCAGTTCTTC.

The V gene is TRBV6-6, the J gene TRBJ2-2; possibly TRBD2 for D (6 bases). V lost 11 bases to trimming and J lost 4 bases, with 11 bases between them. Germline CDR1 reads MNHNY; CDR2 reads SVGAGI (reference sequence). The CDR3 is made up of 12 amino acids. The CDR3 is CAAGRRTGELFF. DNA of the CDR3: TGTGCCGCGGGAAGGCGCACCGGGGAGCTGTTTTTT.

This clone has more than one count but fewer than ten. The chain uses TRBV4-1 and TRBJ2-5, with 10 bases identical to TRBD2. CDR1 and CDR2 (germline): MGHRA, YSYEKL. The CDR3 extends over 17 amino acids. With V trimmed by 4 bases and J by 1 base, 9 bases remained unmatched. CDR3 loop: CASSLLSGGAAQETQYF. For the CDR3, the DNA is TGCGCCAGCAGCCTTCTCAGCGGGGGGGCCGCCCAAGAGACCCAGTACTTC.

V and J are TRBV2 and TRBJ1-5; 12 bases line up with TRBD1. The CDR3 has 15 amino acids. CDR1 is SNHLY, CDR2 FYNNEI, per germline. V shed 5 bases and J 4 bases; nucleotides not matched to a gene: 3. Here the CDR3 reads CASSRDRGHNQPQHF. In nucleotides, the CDR3 is TGTGCCAGCAGTAGGGACAGGGGGCATAATCAGCCCCAGCATTTT.

With regard to this clone: One junction end does not reproduce the germline sequence, and a read error may be involved. The gene calls are TRBV6-1 and TRBJ1-2; the match to TRBD1 covers 10 bases. This CDR3 contains 15 residues. CDR1 and CDR2 from the germline V gene are MNHNS and SASEGT. The CDR3 protein is CASREAGQGTVGYTF. In DNA form, the CDR3 reads TGTGCCAGCAGGGAAGCGGGACAGGGGACGGTTGGCTACACCTTC.

The chain links TRBV30 to TRBJ2-7; 12 nucleotides agree with TRBD2. The V gene end was trimmed by 1 base and the J gene end by 5 bases; junction bases not matched to a gene: 9. Germline V gene sequence: CDR1 GTSNPN, CDR2 SVGIG (reference sequence). The CDR3 runs 16 residues. In nucleotides, the CDR3 is TGTGCCTGGAGTGGGACTAGCGGGAAGAAAGGCCACGAGCAGTACTTC. The encoded protein is CAWSGTSGKKGHEQYF.

The V gene is TRBV19, the J gene TRBJ2-4, with 9 nucleotides matching TRBD1. The CDR3 is 13 residues long. Germline values: CDR1 LNHDA, CDR2 SQIVND (reference sequence). Losses at the gene ends were 5 bases for V and 8 bases for J; bases not matched to a gene: 4. CDR3 residues: CASSVTGGDIQYF. The DNA of the CDR3 is TGTGCCAGTAGTGTGACAGGGGGGGACATTCAGTACTTC.

This sequence joins TRBV15 and TRBJ2-3; 7 bases fit TRBD2. The germline V gene has CDR1 LNHNV and CDR2 YYDKDF (reference sequence). Losses at the gene ends were 3 bases for V and 0 bases for J; bases not matched to a gene: 9. This CDR3 is 17 amino acids long. The CDR3 bases are TGTGCCACCAGCAGGGGGGGAGGGACGACTAGCACAGATACGCAGTATTTT. It yields the protein CATSRGGGTTSTDTQYF.

V gene TRBV7-8 combines with J gene TRBJ1-1; D is unclear. V was pared by 0 bases and J by 1 base, with 9 bases between. CDR1 SGHVS and CDR2 FQNEAQ come from the germline V gene. CDR3 length: 15 residues. The CDR3 coding sequence is TGTGCCAGCAGCTTAGCCCGGGTCGCGAACACTGAAGCTTTCTTT. Its protein is CASSLARVANTEAFF.

This clone has a handful of counts. The chain joins TRBV5-1 to TRBJ2-3, with TRBD1 identical over 12 bases. With 3 bases clipped from V and 6 bases from J, the junction kept 8 bases outside the gene matches. This CDR3 comprises 16 residues. Germline lookup yields CDR1 SGHRS and CDR2 YFSETQ. Here the CDR3 reads CASSSQGQGALDTQYF. The DNA for the CDR3 is TGCGCCAGCAGCTCCCAGGGACAGGGGGCTCTGGATACGCAGTATTTT.

The genes are TRBV29-1 and TRBJ1-1, with D tentatively TRBD1 (5 bases). CDR3 length equals 11 residues. The V end was cut by 6 bases, the J end by 4 bases, with 9 bases between. Looked up from germline, CDR1 is SQVTM and CDR2 is ANQGSEA. The CDR3 nucleotides are TGCAGCGTGGCAGGGATCACTGAAGCTTTCTTT. Translation gives CSVAGITEAFF.

The V gene is TRBV6-1, the J gene TRBJ1-1; the match to TRBD1 covers 7 bases. Germline assignment: CDR1 MNHNS and CDR2 SASEGT. The J segment lost 1 base and the V segment lost 4 bases, leaving 3 bases of the junction unmatched. CDR3 size: 14 residues. CDR3 residues: CASSGQGANTEAFF. CDR3 nucleotides: TGTGCCAGCAGTGGACAGGGAGCGAACACTGAAGCTTTCTTT.

The chain has TRBV7-8 and TRBJ2-7; TRBD1 matches at 10 bases. Germline assignment: CDR1 SGHVS and CDR2 FQNEAQ. CDR3 size: 16 residues. Germline trimming cut 3 bases from V and 4 bases from J; bases unmatched to any gene: 9. CDR3 nucleotide sequence: TGTGCCAGCAGCTTTACCCGGACAGGGGGGACTTACGAGCAGTACTTC. It translates to CASSFTRTGGTYEQYF.

The chain carries TRBV28 and TRBJ2-7, with D perhaps TRBD2 (5 bases). There are 14 residues in the CDR3. V was shortened by 6 bases and J by 1 base, with 13 bases between the two germline ends. Germline assignment: CDR1 MDHEN and CDR2 SYDVKM. The CDR3 DNA reads TGTGCCAGCAGCCGTCCAGAGGGTTCCTACGAGCAGTACTTC. Residues: CASSRPEGSYEQYF. Drawing the rest from reference TRBV28 and TRBJ2-7, the complete variable domain is DVKVTQSSRYLVKRTGEKVFLECVQDMDHENMFWYRQDPGLGLRLIYFSYDVKMKEKGDIPEGYSVSREKKERFSLILESASTNQTSMYLCASSRPEGSYEQYFGPGTRLTVT.

This clone was counted a single time. V is TRBV30 and J is TRBJ2-5; D is uncertain. Germline values: CDR1 GTSNPN, CDR2 SVGIG (reference sequence). The CDR3 contains 13 residues. The V gene lost 6 bases and the J gene lost 5 bases, with 16 bases spanning the gap. The CDR3 loop is CACLLSRMETQYF. For the CDR3, the DNA is TGTGCCTGTCTCTTATCCAGGATGGAGACCCAGTACTTC. Full variable domain (outside the CDR3, taken from reference TRBV30 and TRBJ2-5): SQTIHQWPATLVQPVGSPLSLECTVEGTSNPNLYWYRQAAGRGLQLLFYSVGIGQISSEVPQNLSASRPQDRQFILSSKKLLLSDSGFYLCACLLSRMETQYFGPGTRLLVL.

The genes are TRBV5-1 and TRBJ2-7; 9 bases are shared with TRBD1. Germline CDR1 reads SGHRS; CDR2 reads YFSETQ. This CDR3 comprises 16 residues. The trim removed 4 bases at V and 3 bases at J, leaving 11 bases unmatched. The CDR3 spells CASSNGLPGQGYEQYF. CDR3 DNA sequence: TGCGCCAGCAGCAATGGGCTGCCGGGACAGGGCTACGAGCAGTACTTC.

V and J are TRBV5-1 and TRBJ2-4; D may be TRBD1 (6 bases). Germline CDR1 is SGHRS and CDR2 is YFSETQ. V lost 8 bases, J lost 10 bases, and 16 bases lay in between. The CDR3 has 12 residues. The CDR3 protein is CASARDTAIQYF. For the CDR3, the DNA is TGCGCCAGTGCCCGGGACACGGCTATTCAGTACTTC.

The chain is built from TRBV5-4 and TRBJ2-6; tentatively, D is TRBD2 (6 bases). V shed 3 bases and J shed 0 bases, with 13 bases lying between them. This CDR3 has 17 residues. Germline V gene sequence: CDR1 SGHNT, CDR2 YYREEE (reference sequence). The CDR3 protein is CASSSPPGDSGANVLTF. In DNA, the CDR3 is TGTGCCAGCAGCTCCCCTCCGGGGGACTCTGGGGCCAACGTCCTGACTTTC. The whole variable domain, filled in from reference TRBV5-4 and TRBJ2-6, reads ETGVTQSPTHLIKTRGQQVTLRCSSQSGHNTVSWYQQALGQGPQFIFQYYREEENGRGNFPPRFSGLQFPNYSSELNVNALELDDSALYLCASSSPPGDSGANVLTFGAGSRLTVL.

The chain links TRBV7-2 to TRBJ1-6; D not certain. The CDR3 runs to 14 residues. Germline V lookup: CDR1 SGHTA, CDR2 FQGNSA. V was clipped by 5 bases and J by 9 bases, with 14 bases between them. CDR3 coding DNA: TGTGCCAGCAGCACTGAACCCCTTGGTTCACCCCTCCACTTT. As protein: CASSTEPLGSPLHF.

This chain connects TRBV4-2 to TRBJ2-7; unclear D gene. V was clipped by 0 bases and J by 3 bases, with 12 bases between them. The CDR3 consists of 15 residues. Germline CDR1 LGHNA, CDR2 YNFKEQ. CDR3 bases: TGTGCCAGCAGCCAAGATCTCCCCCCAGGCTACGAGCAGTACTTC. Its translation is CASSQDLPPGYEQYF.

This rearrangement joins TRBV6-5 to TRBJ1-2, with 8 bases lining up with TRBD1. Germline V gives CDR1 MNHEY, CDR2 SVGAGI. The CDR3 spans 13 residues. With V trimmed by 8 bases and J by 7 bases, 9 bases remained unmatched. This chain's CDR3 is CASHTGGLAGYTF. For the CDR3, the DNA is TGTGCCAGCCATACAGGGGGGCTGGCTGGCTACACCTTC.

The chain uses TRBV6-6 and TRBJ2-1, with TRBD2 matching 7 bases. CDR1 and CDR2 (germline): MNHNY, SVGAGI (reference sequence). J lost 0 bases, V lost 2 bases, and 4 bases had no gene match. This CDR3 has 16 amino acids. DNA for the CDR3: TGTGCCAGCAGTTACGGGGGGGAAGGCTCCTACAATGAGCAGTTCTTC. It yields the protein CASSYGGEGSYNEQFF.

V is TRBV7-9 and J is TRBJ2-5; the D gene is possibly TRBD2 (6 bases). V lost 6 bases and J lost 0, with 14 bases in between. Germline V lookup: CDR1 SEHNR, CDR2 FQNEAQ (reference sequence). This CDR3 contains 15 residues. The CDR3 region has the DNA TGTGCCAGCAGGGGTGCCCCTAGCGACCAAGAGACCCAGTACTTC. It is translated as CASRGAPSDQETQYF. Complete variable domain (other parts from reference TRBV7-9 and TRBJ2-5): DTGVSQNPRHKITKRGQNVTFRCDPISEHNRLYWYRQTLGQGPEFLTYFQNEAQLEKSRLLSDRFSAERPKGSFSTLEIQRTEQGDSAMYLCASRGAPSDQETQYFGPGTRLLVL.

V gene TRBV10-3 combines with J gene TRBJ2-7, with D possibly being TRBD1 (8 bases). This CDR3 region has 14 residues. Germline V gene lookup returns CDR1 ENHRY and CDR2 SYGVKD. Trimming removed 6 bases at V and 7 bases at J, with 19 bases between. DNA of the CDR3: TGTGCCATCAGGCCCGGACAGGGAGGGGGAGAGCAGTACTTC. Translated: CAIRPGQGGGEQYF.

This chain joins TRBV6-5 and TRBJ2-3; 7 bases fit TRBD1. J lost 7 bases, V lost 1 base, and 2 bases had no gene match. CDR3 size: 13 residues. Germline CDR1 is MNHEY and CDR2 is SVGAGI. The CDR3: CASSYWDSNTQYF. The CDR3 DNA is TGTGCCAGCAGTTACTGGGACAGCAATACGCAGTATTTT.